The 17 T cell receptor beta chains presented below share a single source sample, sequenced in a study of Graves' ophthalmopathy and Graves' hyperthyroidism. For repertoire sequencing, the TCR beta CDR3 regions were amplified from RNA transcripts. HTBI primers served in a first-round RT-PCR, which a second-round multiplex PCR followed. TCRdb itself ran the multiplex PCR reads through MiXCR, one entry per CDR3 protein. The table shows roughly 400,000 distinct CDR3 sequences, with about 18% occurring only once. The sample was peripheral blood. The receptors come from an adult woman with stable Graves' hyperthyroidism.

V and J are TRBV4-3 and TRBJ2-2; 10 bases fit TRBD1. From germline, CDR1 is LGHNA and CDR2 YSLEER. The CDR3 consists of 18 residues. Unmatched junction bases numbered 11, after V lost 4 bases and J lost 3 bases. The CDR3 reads CASSRYTGGTGDTGELFF. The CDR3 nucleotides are TGCGCCAGCAGCCGCTACACTGGCGGGACAGGGGACACCGGGGAGCTGTTTTTT.

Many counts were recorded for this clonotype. DNA for the CDR3: TGTGCCAGCAGATTGGAAGACACTCTGAACACTGAAGCTTTCTTT. Translated: CASRLEDTLNTEAFF. This chain uses TRBV6-1 with TRBJ1-1; D call uncertain. V lost 6 bases and J 0 bases, leaving 14 bases between the germline ends. The CDR3 totals 15 residues. Germline lookup yields CDR1 MNHNS and CDR2 SASEGT.

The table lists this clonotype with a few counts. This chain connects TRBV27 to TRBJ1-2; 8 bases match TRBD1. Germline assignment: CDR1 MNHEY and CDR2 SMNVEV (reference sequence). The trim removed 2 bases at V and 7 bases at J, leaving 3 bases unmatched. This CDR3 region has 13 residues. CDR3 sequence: CASSLMTGVGYTF. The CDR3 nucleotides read TGTGCCAGCAGTTTAATGACAGGGGTTGGCTACACCTTC.

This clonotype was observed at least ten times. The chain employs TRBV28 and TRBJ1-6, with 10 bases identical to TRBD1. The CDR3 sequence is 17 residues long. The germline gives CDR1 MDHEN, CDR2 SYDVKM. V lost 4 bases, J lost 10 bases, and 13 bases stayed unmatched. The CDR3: CASSSLAGTGARSPLHF. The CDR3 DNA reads TGTGCCAGCAGTTCCCTAGCCGGGACAGGGGCTAGATCACCCCTCCACTTT.

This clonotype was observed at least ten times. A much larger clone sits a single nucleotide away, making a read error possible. The CDR3 sequence: CATSRDKAKQETQYF. The CDR3 DNA follows: TGTGCCACCAGCAGAGATAAGGCCAAACAAGAGACCCAGTACTTC. J is TRBJ2-5 and V is TRBV15, with D hard to call. CDR3 length: 15 amino acids. V shed 0 bases and J shed 2 bases, with 10 bases lying between them. Germline V CDR1 and CDR2: LNHNV, YYDKDF (reference sequence).

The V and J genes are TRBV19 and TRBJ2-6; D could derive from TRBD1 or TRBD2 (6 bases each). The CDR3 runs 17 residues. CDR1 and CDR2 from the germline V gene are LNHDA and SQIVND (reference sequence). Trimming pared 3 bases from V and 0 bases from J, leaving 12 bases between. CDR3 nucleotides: TGTGCCAGTAGTATGGGCAGGGGACTCTCTGGGGCCAACGTCCTGACTTTC. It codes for CASSMGRGLSGANVLTF. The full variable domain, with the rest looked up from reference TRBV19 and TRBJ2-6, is DGGITQSPKYLFRKEGQNVTLSCEQNLNHDAMYWYRQDPGQGLRLIYYSQIVNDFQKGDIAEGYSVSREKKESFPLTVTSAQKNPTAFYLCASSMGRGLSGANVLTFGAGSRLTVL.

CDR3 coding DNA: TGTGCCAGCAGTTTCGAAAGGCGGGGGTACGAGCAGTACTTC. This codes for CASSFERRGYEQYF. This chain uses TRBV12-3 or TRBV12-4 with TRBJ2-7; 7 nucleotides match TRBD2. The CDR3 totals 14 residues. Trimming removed 3 bases from V and 4 bases from J; junction bases left unmatched: 6.

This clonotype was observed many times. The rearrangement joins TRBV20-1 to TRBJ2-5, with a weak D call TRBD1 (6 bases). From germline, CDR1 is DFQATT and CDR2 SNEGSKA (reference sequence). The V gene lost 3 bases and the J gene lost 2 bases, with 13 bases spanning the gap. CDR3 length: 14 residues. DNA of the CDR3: TGCAGTGCTAGGGCAGGGGACCCTCAAGAGACCCAGTACTTC. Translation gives CSARAGDPQETQYF.

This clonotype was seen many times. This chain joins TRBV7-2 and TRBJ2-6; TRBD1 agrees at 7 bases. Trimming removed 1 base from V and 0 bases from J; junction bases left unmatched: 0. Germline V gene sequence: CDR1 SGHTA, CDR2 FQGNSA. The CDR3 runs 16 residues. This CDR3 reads CASSLGTGSGANVLTF. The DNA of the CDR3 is TGTGCCAGCAGCTTAGGGACAGGCTCTGGGGCCAACGTCCTGACTTTC.

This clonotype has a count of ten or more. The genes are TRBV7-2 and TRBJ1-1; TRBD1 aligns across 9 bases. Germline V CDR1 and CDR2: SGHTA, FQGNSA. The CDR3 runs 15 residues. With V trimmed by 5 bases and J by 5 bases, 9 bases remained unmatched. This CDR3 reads CASSTLQGATTEAFF. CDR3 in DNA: TGTGCCAGCAGCACCCTACAGGGGGCGACGACTGAAGCTTTCTTT.

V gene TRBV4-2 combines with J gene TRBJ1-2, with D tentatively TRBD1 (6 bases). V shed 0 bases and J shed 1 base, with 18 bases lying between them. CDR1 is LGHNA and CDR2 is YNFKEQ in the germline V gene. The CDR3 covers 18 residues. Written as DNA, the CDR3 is TGTGCCAGCAGCCAAGACCTGGGACAACCGGGACTTAACTATGGCTACACCTTC. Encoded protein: CASSQDLGQPGLNYGYTF.

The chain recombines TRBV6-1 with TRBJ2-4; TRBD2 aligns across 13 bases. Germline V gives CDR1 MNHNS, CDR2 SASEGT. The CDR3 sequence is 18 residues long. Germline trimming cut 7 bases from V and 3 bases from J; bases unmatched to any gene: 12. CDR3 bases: TGTGCCAGCAAAAAGACTAGCGGGAGGCCGATCGGCAAAAACATTCAGTACTTC. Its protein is CASKKTSGRPIGKNIQYF.

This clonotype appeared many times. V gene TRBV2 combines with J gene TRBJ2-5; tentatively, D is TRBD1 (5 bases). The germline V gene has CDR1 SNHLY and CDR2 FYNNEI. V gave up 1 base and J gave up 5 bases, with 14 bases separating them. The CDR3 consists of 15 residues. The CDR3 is CASSEEPGLEETQYF. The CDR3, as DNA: TGTGCCAGCAGTGAAGAGCCAGGGCTAGAGGAGACCCAGTACTTC.

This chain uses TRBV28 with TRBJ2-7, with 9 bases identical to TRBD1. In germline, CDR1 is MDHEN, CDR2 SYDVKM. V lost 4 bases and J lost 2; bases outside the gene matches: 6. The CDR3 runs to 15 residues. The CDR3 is CASSSWTGATYEQYF. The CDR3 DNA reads TGTGCCAGCAGTTCCTGGACAGGGGCGACCTACGAGCAGTACTTC.

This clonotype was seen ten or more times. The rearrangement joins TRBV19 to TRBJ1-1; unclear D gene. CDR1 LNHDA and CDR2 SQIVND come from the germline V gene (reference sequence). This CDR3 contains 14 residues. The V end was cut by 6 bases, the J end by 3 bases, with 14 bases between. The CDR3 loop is CASSTPDGDTEAFF. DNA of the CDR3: TGTGCCAGTAGCACACCCGACGGTGACACTGAAGCTTTCTTT.

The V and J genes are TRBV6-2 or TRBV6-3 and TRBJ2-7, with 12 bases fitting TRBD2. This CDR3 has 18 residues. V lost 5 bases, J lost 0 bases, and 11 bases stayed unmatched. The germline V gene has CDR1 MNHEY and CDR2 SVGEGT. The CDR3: CASSPNGLAGGPSYEQYF. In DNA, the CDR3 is TGTGCCAGCAGTCCAAACGGCCTAGCGGGAGGGCCCTCCTACGAGCAGTACTTC.

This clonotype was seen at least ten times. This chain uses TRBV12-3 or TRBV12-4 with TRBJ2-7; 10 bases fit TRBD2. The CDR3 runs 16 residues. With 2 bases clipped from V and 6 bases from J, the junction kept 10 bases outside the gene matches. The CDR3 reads CASSLLVASGSSEQYF. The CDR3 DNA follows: TGTGCCAGCAGTTTACTTGTGGCTAGCGGGAGTTCCGAGCAGTACTTC.